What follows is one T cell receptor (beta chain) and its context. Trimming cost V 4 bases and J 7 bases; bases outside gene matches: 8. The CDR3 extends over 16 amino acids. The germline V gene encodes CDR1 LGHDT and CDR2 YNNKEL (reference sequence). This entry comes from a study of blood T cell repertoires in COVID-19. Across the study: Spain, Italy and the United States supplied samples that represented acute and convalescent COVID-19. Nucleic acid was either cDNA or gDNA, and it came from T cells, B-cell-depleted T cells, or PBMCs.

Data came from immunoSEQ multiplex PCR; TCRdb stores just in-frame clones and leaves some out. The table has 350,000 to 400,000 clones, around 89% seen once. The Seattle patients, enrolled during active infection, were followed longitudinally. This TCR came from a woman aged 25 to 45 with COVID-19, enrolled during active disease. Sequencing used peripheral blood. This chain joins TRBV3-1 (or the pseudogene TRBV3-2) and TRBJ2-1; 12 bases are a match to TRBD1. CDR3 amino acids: CASSPSGTGGTNEQFF. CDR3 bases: TGTGCCAGCAGCCCCTCCGGGACAGGGGGCACGAATGAGCAGTTCTTC.